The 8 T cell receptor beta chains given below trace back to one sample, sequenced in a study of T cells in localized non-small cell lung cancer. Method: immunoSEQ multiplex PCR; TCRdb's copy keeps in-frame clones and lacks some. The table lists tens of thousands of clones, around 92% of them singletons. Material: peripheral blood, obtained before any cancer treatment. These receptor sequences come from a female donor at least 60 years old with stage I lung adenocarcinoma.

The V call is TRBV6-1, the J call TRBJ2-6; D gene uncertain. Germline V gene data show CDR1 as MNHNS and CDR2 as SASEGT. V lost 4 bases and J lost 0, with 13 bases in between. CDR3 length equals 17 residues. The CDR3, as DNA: TGTGCCAGCAGTGGGCTGTTCTGGGGCTCTGGGGCCAACGTCCTGACTTTC. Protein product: CASSGLFWGSGANVLTF.

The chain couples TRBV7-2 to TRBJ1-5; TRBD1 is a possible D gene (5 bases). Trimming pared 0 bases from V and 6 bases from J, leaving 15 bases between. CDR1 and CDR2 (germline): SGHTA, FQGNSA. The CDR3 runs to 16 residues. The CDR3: CASSLARAGNGQPQHF. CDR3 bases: TGTGCCAGCAGCTTAGCGCGGGCAGGGAATGGTCAGCCCCAGCATTTT.

The CDR3 protein is CASSSYRGGNSPLHF. CDR3 nucleotides: TGTGCCAGCAGTTCCTACAGGGGTGGGAATTCACCCCTCCACTTT. This chain joins TRBV6-5 and TRBJ1-6, with 7 bases matching TRBD1. The V gene end was trimmed by 4 bases and the J gene end by 7 bases; junction bases not matched to a gene: 7. This CDR3 spans 15 amino acids. The V gene's germline CDR1 is MNHEY and CDR2 SVGAGI.

CDR3 region: CASSPPTGPLHF. Written as DNA, the CDR3 is TGTGCCAGCAGTCCCCCAACTGGACCCCTCCACTTT. The J gene is TRBJ1-6, the V gene TRBV28; D gene ambiguous. CDR3 length: 12 residues. V lost 5 bases to trimming and J lost 12 bases, with 11 bases between them. Germline lookup yields CDR1 MDHEN and CDR2 SYDVKM.

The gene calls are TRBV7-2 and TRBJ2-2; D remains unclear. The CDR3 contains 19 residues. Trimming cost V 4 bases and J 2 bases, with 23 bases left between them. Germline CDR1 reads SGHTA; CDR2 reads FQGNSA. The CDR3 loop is CASSSATYGSRLNTGELFF. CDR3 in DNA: TGTGCCAGCAGCTCAGCGACCTACGGATCTAGGCTTAACACCGGGGAGCTGTTTTTT. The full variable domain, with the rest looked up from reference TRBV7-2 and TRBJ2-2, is GAGVSQSPSNKVTEKGKDVELRCDPISGHTALYWYRQSLGQGLEFLIYFQGNSAPDKSGLPSDRFSAERTGGSVSTLTIQRTQQEDSAVYLCASSSATYGSRLNTGELFFGEGSRLTVL.

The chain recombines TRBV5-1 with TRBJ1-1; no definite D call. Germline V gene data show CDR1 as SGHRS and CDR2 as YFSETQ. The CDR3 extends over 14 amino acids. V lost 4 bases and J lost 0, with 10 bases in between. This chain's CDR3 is CASSPKVMNTEAFF. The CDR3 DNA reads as TGCGCCAGCAGCCCGAAAGTAATGAACACTGAAGCTTTCTTT.

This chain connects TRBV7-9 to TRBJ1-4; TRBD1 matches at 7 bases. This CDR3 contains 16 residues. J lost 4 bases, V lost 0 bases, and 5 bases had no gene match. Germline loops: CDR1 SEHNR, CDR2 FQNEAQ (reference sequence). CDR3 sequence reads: CASSLAGGQFNEKLFF. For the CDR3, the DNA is TGTGCCAGCAGCTTAGCCGGGGGACAGTTTAATGAAAAACTGTTTTTT.

The CDR3 sequence: CSVLRQDPGRSGTQYF. CDR3 bases: TGCAGCGTTTTACGTCAGGACCCAGGTCGCTCAGGCACGCAGTATTTT. V is TRBV29-1 and J is TRBJ2-3, with D unclear. V was clipped by 5 bases and J by 9 bases, with 27 bases between them. The CDR3 consists of 16 residues. Per germline, CDR1 SQVTM and CDR2 ANQGSEA.